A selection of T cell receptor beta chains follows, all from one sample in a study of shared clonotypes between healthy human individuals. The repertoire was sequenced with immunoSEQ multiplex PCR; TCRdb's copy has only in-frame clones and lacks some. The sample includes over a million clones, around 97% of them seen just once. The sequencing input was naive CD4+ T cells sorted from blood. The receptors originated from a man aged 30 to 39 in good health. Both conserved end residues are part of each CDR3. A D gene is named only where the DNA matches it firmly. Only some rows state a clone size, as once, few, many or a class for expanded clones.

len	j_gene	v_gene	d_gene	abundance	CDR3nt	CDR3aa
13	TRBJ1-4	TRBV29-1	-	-	TGCAGCGTTCTAGGACGGGGAAATGAAAAACTGTTTTTT	CSVLGRGNEKLFF
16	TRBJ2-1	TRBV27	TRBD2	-	TGTGCCAGCAGTTTATTTGGGACTAGCGAATTCAATGAGCAGTTCTTC	CASSLFGTSEFNEQFF
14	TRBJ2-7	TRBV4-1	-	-	TGCGCCAGCAGCCCCCCGCGTGCGGGCTACGAGCAGTACTTC	CASSPPRAGYEQYF
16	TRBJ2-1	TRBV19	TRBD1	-	TGTGCCAGTAGTTCCAGTCCGGGACAGGGTCGGAATGAGCAGTTCTTC	CASSSSPGQGRNEQFF
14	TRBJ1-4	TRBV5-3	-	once	TGTGCCAGAAGCCCAGGGGCAGTTAATGAAAAACTGTTTTTT	CARSPGAVNEKLFF
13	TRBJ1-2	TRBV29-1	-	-	TGCAGCGTTAAGAAGGCGGCCGAGGGTGGCTACACCTTC	CSVKKAAEGGYTF
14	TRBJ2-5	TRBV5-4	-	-	TGTGCCAGCAGCTGGGGGGGACAGGAAGAGACCCAGTACTTC	CASSWGGQEETQYF
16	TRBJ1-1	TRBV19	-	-	TGTGCCAGTAGCTCTATCCGGGACATTGAGCACACTGAAGCTTTCTTT	CASSSIRDIEHTEAFF
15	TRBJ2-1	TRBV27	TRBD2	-	TGTGCCAGCAGAAGAGCGGGAGGGCGGGACAATGAGCAGTTCTTC	CASRRAGGRDNEQFF
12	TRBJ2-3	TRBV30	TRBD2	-	TGTGCCTGGAGTCTCACCGGGACTAGATGGTATTTT	CAWSLTGTRWYF
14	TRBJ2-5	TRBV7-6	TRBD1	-	TGTGCCAGCAGCTTGGGACAGCTTATAGAGACCCAGTACTTC	CASSLGQLIETQYF
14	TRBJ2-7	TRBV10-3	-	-	TGTGCCATCAGGACCGGACAGAGCTCCTACGAGCAGTACTTC	CAIRTGQSSYEQYF
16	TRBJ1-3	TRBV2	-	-	TGTGCCAGCAGCGGAGCAGTTACTCCTACTGGAAACACCATATATTTT	CASSGAVTPTGNTIYF
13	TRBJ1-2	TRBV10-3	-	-	TGTGCCATCAGTGAGTCTTGGTCGGATGGCTACACCTTC	CAISESWSDGYTF
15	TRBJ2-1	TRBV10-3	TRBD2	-	TGTGCCATCAGGGAACTAGCGGGAGTAAACAATGAGCAGTTCTTC	CAIRELAGVNNEQFF
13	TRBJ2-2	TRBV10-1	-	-	TGCGCCAGCAGAGGGACGGGGACCGGGGAGCTGTTTTTT	CASRGTGTGELFF
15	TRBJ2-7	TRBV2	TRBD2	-	TGTGCCAGCAGTCTCGCGGGGGGCCTCGCCCTCGAGCAGTACTTC	CASSLAGGLALEQYF
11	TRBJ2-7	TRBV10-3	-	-	TGTGCCACGGCCCGCTCCTACGAGCAGTACTTC	CATARSYEQYF
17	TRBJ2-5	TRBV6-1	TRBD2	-	TGTGCCAGCAGTGAAGCGCTTCGACTAGCGGGAGTTGAGACCCAGTACTTC	CASSEALRLAGVETQYF
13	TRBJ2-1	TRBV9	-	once	TGTGCCAGCAGCGTAGACCCAGGTGATGAGCAGTTCTTC	CASSVDPGDEQFF
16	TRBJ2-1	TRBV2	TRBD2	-	TGTGCCAGCCAGACTTTCGGGACTAGCGGGTACAATGAGCAGTTCTTC	CASQTFGTSGYNEQFF
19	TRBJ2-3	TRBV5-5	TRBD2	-	TGTGCCAGCAGCTTGTCACTAGCGGGAGTCGGGCGGGGCACAGATACGCAGTATTTT	CASSLSLAGVGRGTDTQYF
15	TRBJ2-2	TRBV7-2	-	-	TGTGCCAGCAGCGCTGCCCGGGGGAACACCGGGGAGCTGTTTTTT	CASSAARGNTGELFF
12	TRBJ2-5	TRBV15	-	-	TGTGCCACCAGCACAGGGAGGGAGACCCAGTACTTC	CATSTGRETQYF
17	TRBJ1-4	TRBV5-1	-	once	TGCGCCAGCAGCCGCAACCCCCAACAGGAGATAAATGAAAAACTGTTTTTT	CASSRNPQQEINEKLFF
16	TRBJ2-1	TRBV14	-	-	TGTGCCAGCAGCCAAGTATCGAGGGCCTACTACAATGAGCAGTTCTTC	CASSQVSRAYYNEQFF
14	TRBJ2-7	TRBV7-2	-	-	TGTGCCAGCAGCTTAGCTGGCACTATCTACGAGCAGTACTTC	CASSLAGTIYEQYF
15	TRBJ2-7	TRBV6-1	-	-	TGTGCCAGCACGTCTCATTTGAGAAGCTCCTACGAGCAGTACTTC	CASTSHLRSSYEQYF
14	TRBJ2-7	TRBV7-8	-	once	TGTGCCAGCAGCTTAGCGAGACAAGTCTACGAGCAGTACTTC	CASSLARQVYEQYF
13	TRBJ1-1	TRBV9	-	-	TGTGCCAGCAGCGGGCAAAGTGGGACTGAAGCTTTCTTT	CASSGQSGTEAFF
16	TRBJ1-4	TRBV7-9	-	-	TGTGCCAGCAGCTCCGGGACTGTTCCGGCTAATGAAAAACTGTTTTTT	CASSSGTVPANEKLFF
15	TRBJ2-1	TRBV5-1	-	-	TGCGCCAGCAGCTTGGGTCCCCGGGGCAACAATGAGCAGTTCTTC	CASSLGPRGNNEQFF
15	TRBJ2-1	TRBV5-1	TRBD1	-	TGCGCCAGCAGCCACCGGGACAGGGTGTATACTGAGCAGTTCTTC	CASSHRDRVYTEQFF
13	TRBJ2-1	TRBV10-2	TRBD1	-	TGCGCCAGCAGGTGGGGGACAGACAATGAGCAGTTCTTC	CASRWGTDNEQFF
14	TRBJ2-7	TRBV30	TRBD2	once	TGTGCCTGGAGTGCGGCTAGCGGGTACTACGAGCAGTACTTC	CAWSAASGYYEQYF
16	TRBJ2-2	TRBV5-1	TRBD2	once	TGCGCCAGCAGCCCCGGGACTAGCGGGAACACCGGGGAGCTGTTTTTT	CASSPGTSGNTGELFF
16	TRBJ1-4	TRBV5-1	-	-	TGCGCCAGCAGCTCTGGGACAAGAATATTTGGTGAAAAACTGTTTTTT	CASSSGTRIFGEKLFF
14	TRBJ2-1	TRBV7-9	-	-	TGTGCCAGCAGGACGACCCTGCCGGCGGATGAGCAGTTCTTC	CASRTTLPADEQFF
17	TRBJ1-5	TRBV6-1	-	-	TGTGCCAGCAGTGAAGCTATCGGAAGGGGAAGCAATCAGCCCCAGCATTTT	CASSEAIGRGSNQPQHF
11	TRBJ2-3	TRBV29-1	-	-	TGCAGCGTCGAACCCCAGGATACGCAGTATTTT	CSVEPQDTQYF
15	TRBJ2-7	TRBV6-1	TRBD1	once	TGTGCCAGCAGTGAAGCCGGGACAGGGATTTACGAGCAGTACTTC	CASSEAGTGIYEQYF
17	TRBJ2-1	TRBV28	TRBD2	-	TGTGCCAGCAGTCCTCTAAAGCGGGGGAGCTCCTACAATGAGCAGTTCTTC	CASSPLKRGSSYNEQFF